This T cell receptor (beta chain) stems from a study of T cells in Graves' hyperthyroidism and ophthalmopathy. Amplified regions were TCR beta CDR3 sequences from RNA transcripts. The primer set for the first-round RT-PCR of the TCR CDR3 was HTBI. TCRdb passed the multiplex PCR reads through MiXCR, listing each CDR3 protein once. The table has a few hundred thousand distinct CDR3 sequences, less than 20% seen once. J gave up 2 bases and V 0 bases, and 6 bases lay outside the gene matches. This CDR3 comprises 16 residues. Germline V gene lookup returns CDR1 DFQATT and CDR2 SNEGSKA (reference sequence). This clonotype was detected many times.

The sequenced material came from blood. The rearrangement uses TRBV20-1 and TRBJ1-5; 8 bases are a match to TRBD1. The receptor comes from a woman aged 45-65 years with Graves' hyperthyroidism. CDR3 sequence (DNA): TGCAGTGCTAGAGAGACAGGGGTGATCGGCAATCAGCCCCAGCATTTT. Amino acid sequence: CSARETGVIGNQPQHF.